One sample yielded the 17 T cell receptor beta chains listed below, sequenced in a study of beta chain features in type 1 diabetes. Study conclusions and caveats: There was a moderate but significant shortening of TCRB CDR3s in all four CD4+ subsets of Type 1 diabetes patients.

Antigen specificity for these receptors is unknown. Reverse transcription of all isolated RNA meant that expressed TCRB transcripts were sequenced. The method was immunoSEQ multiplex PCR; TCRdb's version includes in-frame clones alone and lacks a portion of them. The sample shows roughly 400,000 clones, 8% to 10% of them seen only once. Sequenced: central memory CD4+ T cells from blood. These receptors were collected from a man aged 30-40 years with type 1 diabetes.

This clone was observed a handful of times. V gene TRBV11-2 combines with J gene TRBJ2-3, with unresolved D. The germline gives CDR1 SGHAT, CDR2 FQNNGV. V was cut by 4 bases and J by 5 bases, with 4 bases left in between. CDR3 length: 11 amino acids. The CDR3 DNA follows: TGTGCCAGCAGCTCCCAAGATACGCAGTATTTT. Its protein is CASSSQDTQYF.

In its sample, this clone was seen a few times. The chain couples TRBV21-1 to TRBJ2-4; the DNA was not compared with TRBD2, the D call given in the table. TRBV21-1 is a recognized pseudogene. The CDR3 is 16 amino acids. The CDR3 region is CASSSPRGPDATIQYF. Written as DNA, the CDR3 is TGTGCCAGCAGCAGCCCGAGAGGGCCGGACGCTACCATTCAGTACTTC.

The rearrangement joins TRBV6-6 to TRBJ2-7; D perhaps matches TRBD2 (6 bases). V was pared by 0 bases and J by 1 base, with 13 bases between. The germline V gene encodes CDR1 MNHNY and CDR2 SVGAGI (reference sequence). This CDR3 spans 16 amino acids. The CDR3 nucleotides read TGTGCCAGCAGTTACTCTACGGGACTCGGGTCCTACGAGCAGTACTTC. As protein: CASSYSTGLGSYEQYF.

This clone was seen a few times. CDR3 region: CASRPVTGAFYEQYF. The DNA of the CDR3 is TGTGCCAGCAGGCCGGTCACAGGGGCCTTCTACGAGCAGTACTTC. This chain joins TRBV28 and TRBJ2-7, with TRBD1 matching 7 bases. CDR3 size: 15 residues. The germline V gene has CDR1 MDHEN and CDR2 SYDVKM. J gave up 3 bases and V 6 bases, and 11 bases lay outside the gene matches. Drawing the rest from reference TRBV28 and TRBJ2-7, the complete variable domain is DVKVTQSSRYLVKRTGEKVFLECVQDMDHENMFWYRQDPGLGLRLIYFSYDVKMKEKGDIPEGYSVSREKKERFSLILESASTNQTSMYLCASRPVTGAFYEQYFGPGTRLTVT.

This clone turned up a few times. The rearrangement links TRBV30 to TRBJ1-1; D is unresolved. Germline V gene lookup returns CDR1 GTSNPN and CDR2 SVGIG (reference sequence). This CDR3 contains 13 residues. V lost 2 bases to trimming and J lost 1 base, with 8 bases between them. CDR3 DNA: TGTGCCTGGAGTTTGGGAAGGAACACTGAAGCTTTCTTT. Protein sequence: CAWSLGRNTEAFF.

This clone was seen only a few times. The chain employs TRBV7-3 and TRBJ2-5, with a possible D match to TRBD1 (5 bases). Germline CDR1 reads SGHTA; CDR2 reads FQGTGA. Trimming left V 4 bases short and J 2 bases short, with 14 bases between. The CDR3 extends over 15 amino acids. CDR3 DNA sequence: TGTGCCAGCAGCTCCGCGCAGGGTCCTCAAGAGACCCAGTACTTC. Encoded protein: CASSSAQGPQETQYF.

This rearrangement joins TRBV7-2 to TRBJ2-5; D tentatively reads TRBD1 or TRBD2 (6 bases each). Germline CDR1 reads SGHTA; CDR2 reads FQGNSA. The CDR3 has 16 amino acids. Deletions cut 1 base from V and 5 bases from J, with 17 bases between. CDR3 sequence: CASSLDVTGAPETQYF. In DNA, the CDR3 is TGTGCCAGCAGCTTAGATGTGACGGGGGCGCCCGAGACCCAGTACTTC.

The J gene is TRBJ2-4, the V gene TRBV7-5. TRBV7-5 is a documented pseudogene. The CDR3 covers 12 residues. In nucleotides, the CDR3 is TGTGCCTGGGGGGCAAAAACGAACATTCAGTACTTC. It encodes CAWGAKTNIQYF.

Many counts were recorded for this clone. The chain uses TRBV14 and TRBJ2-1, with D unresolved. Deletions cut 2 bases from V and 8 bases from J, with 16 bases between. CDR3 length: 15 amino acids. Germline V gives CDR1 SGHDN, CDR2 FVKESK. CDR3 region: CASSQIGFTGYEQFF. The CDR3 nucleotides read TGTGCCAGCAGCCAAATTGGATTCACCGGCTATGAGCAGTTCTTC.

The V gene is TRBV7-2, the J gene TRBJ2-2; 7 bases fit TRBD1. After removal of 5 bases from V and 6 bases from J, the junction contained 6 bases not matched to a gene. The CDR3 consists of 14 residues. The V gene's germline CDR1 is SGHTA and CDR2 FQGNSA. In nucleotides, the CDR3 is TGTGCCAGCAGCCGAGGACAGGCCGCCGGGGAGCTGTTTTTT. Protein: CASSRGQAAGELFF.

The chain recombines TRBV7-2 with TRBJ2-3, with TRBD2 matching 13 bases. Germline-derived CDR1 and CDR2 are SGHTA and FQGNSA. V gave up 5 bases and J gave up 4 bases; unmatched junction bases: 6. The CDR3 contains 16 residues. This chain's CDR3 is CASSPRTSGSPDTQYF. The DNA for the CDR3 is TGTGCCAGCAGCCCCCGGACTAGCGGGAGTCCAGATACGCAGTATTTT.

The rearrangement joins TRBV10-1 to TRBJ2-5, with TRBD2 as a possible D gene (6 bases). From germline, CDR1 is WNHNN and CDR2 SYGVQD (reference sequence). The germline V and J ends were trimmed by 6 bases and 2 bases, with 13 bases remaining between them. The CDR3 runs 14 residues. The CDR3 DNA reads TGCGCCAGCAGGGGTAGCGGAGCTCAAGAGACCCAGTACTTC. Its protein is CASRGSGAQETQYF.

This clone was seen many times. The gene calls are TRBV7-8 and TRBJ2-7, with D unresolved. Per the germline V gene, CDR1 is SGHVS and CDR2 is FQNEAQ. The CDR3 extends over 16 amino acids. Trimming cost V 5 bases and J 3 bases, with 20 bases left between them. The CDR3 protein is CASSPDRWAIDYEQYF. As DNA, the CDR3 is TGTGCCAGCAGCCCCGACCGTTGGGCCATCGACTACGAGCAGTACTTC.

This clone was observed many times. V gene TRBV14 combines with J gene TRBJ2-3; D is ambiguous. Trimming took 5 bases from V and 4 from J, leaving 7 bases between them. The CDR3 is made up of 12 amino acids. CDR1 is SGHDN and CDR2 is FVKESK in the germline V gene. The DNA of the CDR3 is TGTGCCAGCAGCAAGTGGTCAGATACGCAGTATTTT. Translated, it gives CASSKWSDTQYF. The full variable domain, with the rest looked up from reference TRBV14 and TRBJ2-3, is EAGVTQFPSHSVIEKGQTVTLRCDPISGHDNLYWYRRVMGKEIKFLLHFVKESKQDESGMPNNRFLAERTGGTYSTLKVQPAELEDSGVYFCASSKWSDTQYFGPGTRLTVL.

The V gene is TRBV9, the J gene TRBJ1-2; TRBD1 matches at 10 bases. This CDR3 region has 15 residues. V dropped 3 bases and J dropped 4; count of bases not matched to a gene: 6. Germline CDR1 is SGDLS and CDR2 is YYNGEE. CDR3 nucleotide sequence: TGTGCCAGCAGCGCCCGACAGGGGGCCTCCTATGGCTACACCTTC. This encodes CASSARQGASYGYTF. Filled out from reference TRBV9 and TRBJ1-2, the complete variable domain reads DSGVTQTPKHLITATGQRVTLRCSPRSGDLSVYWYQQSLDQGLQFLIQYYNGEERAKGNILERFSAQQFPDLHSELNLSSLELGDSALYFCASSARQGASYGYTFGSGTRLTVV.

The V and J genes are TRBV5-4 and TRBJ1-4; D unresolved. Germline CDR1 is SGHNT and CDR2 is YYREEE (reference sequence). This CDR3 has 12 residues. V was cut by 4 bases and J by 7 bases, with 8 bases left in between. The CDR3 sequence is CASSVEPEKLFF. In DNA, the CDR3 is TGTGCCAGCAGCGTCGAGCCTGAAAAACTGTTTTTT.

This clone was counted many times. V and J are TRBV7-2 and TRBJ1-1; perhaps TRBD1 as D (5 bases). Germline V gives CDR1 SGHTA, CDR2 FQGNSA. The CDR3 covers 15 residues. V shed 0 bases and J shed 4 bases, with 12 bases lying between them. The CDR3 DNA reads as TGTGCCAGCAGCTTAGCGGGTGGGCAGGGCACTGAAGCTTTCTTT. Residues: CASSLAGGQGTEAFF.